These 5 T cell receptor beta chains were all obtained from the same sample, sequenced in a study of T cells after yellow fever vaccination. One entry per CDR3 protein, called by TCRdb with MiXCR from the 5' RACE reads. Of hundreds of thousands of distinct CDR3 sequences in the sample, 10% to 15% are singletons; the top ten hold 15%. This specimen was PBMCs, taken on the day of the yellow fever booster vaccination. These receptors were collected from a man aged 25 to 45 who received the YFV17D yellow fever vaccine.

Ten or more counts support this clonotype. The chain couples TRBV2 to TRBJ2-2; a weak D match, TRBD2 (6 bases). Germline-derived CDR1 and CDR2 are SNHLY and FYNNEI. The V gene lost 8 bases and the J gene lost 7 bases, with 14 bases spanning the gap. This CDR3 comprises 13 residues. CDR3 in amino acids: CASAPEGGGELFF. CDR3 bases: TGTGCCAGCGCCCCGGAGGGTGGCGGGGAGCTGTTTTTT.

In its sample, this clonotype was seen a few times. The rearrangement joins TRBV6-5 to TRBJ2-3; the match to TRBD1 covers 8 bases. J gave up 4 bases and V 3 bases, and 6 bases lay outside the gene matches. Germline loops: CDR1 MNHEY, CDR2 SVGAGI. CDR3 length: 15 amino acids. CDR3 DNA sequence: TGTGCCAGCAGTTATCCAGGGGGCCGTGCAGATACGCAGTATTTT. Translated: CASSYPGGRADTQYF.

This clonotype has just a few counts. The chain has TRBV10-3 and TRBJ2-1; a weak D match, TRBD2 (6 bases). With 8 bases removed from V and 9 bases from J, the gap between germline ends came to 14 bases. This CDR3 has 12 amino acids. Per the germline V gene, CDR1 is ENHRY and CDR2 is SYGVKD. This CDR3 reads CAIHSMGGEQFF. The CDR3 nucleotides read TGTGCCATCCATTCGATGGGGGGTGAGCAGTTCTTC.

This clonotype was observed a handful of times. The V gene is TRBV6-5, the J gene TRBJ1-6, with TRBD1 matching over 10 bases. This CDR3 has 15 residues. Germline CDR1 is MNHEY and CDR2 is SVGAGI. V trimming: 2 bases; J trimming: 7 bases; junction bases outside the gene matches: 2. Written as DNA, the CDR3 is TGTGCCAGCAGTTACACGGGACAGGGGAATTCACCCCTCCACTTT. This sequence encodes CASSYTGQGNSPLHF.

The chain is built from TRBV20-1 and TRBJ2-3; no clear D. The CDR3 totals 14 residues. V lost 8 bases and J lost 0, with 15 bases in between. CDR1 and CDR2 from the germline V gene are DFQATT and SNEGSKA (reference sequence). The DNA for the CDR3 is TGCAGTCAGCTAGAGCTGATTAGCACAGATACGCAGTATTTT. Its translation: CSQLELISTDTQYF.